The rows below give T cell receptor beta chains drawn from one sample of a study of T cells in Graves' hyperthyroidism and ophthalmopathy. TCRdb passed the multiplex PCR reads through MiXCR, listing each CDR3 protein once. The data contain approximately 400,000 distinct CDR3 sequences, 11% to 15% of them seen just once; the ten biggest clones take up 11%. Sequences were obtained from blood. The receptors were gathered from a woman aged 60-70 years with Graves' hyperthyroidism. Both conserved end residues are part of each CDR3. The D gene is left open where the match is weak. Size is stated for part of the rows, as once, few or many counts, or as a class when the clone is expanded.

.	TRBV3-1	TRBJ2-1	many	CASSNNPEGRNEQFF	TGTGCCAGCAGCAATAACCCCGAGGGTCGCAATGAGCAGTTCTTC
.	TRBV7-2	TRBJ1-5	many	CASSLDSQPSNQPQHF	TGTGCCAGCAGCTTAGATTCCCAACCAAGTAATCAGCCCCAGCATTTT
TRBD2	TRBV11-2	TRBJ2-1	many	CASSLRAGASEQFF	TGTGCCAGCAGCTTAAGAGCGGGAGCGAGCGAGCAGTTCTTC
.	TRBV20-1	TRBJ2-3	many	CSARIGGADTQYF	TGCAGTGCTAGGATTGGGGGAGCAGATACGCAGTATTTT
.	TRBV5-1	TRBJ2-3	many	CASSQDNTDTQYF	TGCGCCAGCAGCCAGGACAACACAGATACGCAGTATTTT
.	TRBV11-2	TRBJ2-5	once	CASSLVVAAQETQYF	TGTGCCAGCAGCTTAGTGGTAGCGGCTCAAGAGACCCAGTACTTC
.	TRBV20-1	TRBJ2-3	many	CSARDRERSTDTQYF	TGCAGTGCTAGAGACCGAGAGCGTAGCACAGATACGCAGTATTTT
TRBD1	TRBV2	TRBJ1-2	.	CASSLDRGHHGYTF	TGTGCCAGCAGCTTAGACAGGGGGCATCATGGCTACACCTTC
.	TRBV27	TRBJ1-2	.	CASRHNYGYTF	TGTGCCAGCAGGCACAACTATGGCTACACCTTC
.	TRBV5-4	TRBJ1-2	many	CASSLETNYGYTF	TGTGCCAGCAGCTTGGAGACTAACTATGGCTACACCTTC
.	TRBV12-3/TRBV12-4	TRBJ1-4	.	CASSLEQNEKLFF	TGTGCCAGCAGCTTGGAGCAAAATGAAAAACTGTTTTTT
.	TRBV7-9	TRBJ2-5	.	CASRSRDAVETQYF	TGTGCCAGCAGATCGCGGGACGCGGTGGAGACCCAGTACTTC
TRBD2	TRBV24-1	TRBJ2-1	many	CATSDFTSGHNEQFF	TGTGCCACCAGTGATTTCACTAGCGGCCACAATGAGCAGTTCTTC
TRBD1	TRBV28	TRBJ2-7	many	CASTTGEESYEQYF	TGTGCCAGCACGACAGGGGAGGAATCCTACGAGCAGTACTTC
.	TRBV2	TRBJ1-6	.	CASRQGSNHNSPLHF	TGTGCCAGCAGGCAGGGGTCAAATCATAATTCACCCCTCCACTTT
.	TRBV4-2	TRBJ2-2	.	CASSQDPAVTGELFF	TGTGCCAGCAGCCAAGATCCGGCGGTCACCGGGGAGCTGTTTTTT
.	TRBV11-2	TRBJ2-1	.	CASSTFGGTGKDEQFF	TGTGCCAGCAGCACTTTTGGGGGTACAGGGAAAGATGAGCAGTTCTTC
.	TRBV5-5	TRBJ1-6	.	CASSFRGQVENSPLHF	TGTGCCAGCAGCTTCCGGGGGCAGGTGGAGAATTCACCCCTCCACTTT
TRBD1	TRBV10-3	TRBJ1-1	.	CAISNPGQGTTEAFF	TGTGCCATCAGCAACCCGGGACAGGGCACCACTGAAGCTTTCTTT
.	TRBV19	TRBJ1-5	many	CASTPESRGASQPQHF	TGTGCCAGTACCCCCGAATCGCGGGGGGCTAGTCAGCCCCAGCATTTT
.	TRBV11-3	TRBJ2-3	many	CASVEGDGDTQYF	TGTGCCTCCGTCGAAGGGGACGGGGATACGCAGTATTTT
TRBD2	TRBV6-1	TRBJ2-2	few	CASRSGLAGAHGELFF	TGTGCCAGCAGATCCGGACTAGCGGGGGCGCACGGGGAGCTGTTTTTT
.	TRBV12-3/TRBV12-4	TRBJ2-1	many	CASSFGGPLNEQFF	TGTGCCAGCAGTTTTGGGGGACCCCTCAATGAGCAGTTCTTC
.	TRBV2	TRBJ2-3	many	CASSVAGDPDTQYF	TGTGCCAGCAGTGTGGCTGGGGACCCAGATACGCAGTATTTT
.	TRBV6-1	TRBJ2-7	many	CASSEAAGRYYEQYF	TGTGCCAGCAGTGAAGCGGCAGGGAGATATTACGAGCAGTACTTC
.	TRBV4-1	TRBJ2-5	.	CASSPVQGGAETQYF	TGCGCCAGCAGCCCCGTGCAAGGGGGGGCAGAGACCCAGTACTTC
TRBD2	TRBV19	TRBJ2-1	.	CASSIRRGSGRTFYNEQFF	TGTGCCAGTAGTATACGCCGCGGTAGCGGGAGAACTTTTTACAATGAGCAGTTCTTC
TRBD2	TRBV20-1	TRBJ2-7	.	CSARDPTSGRYEQYF	TGCAGTGCTAGAGATCCTACTAGCGGGAGATACGAGCAGTACTTC
TRBD1	TRBV7-9	TRBJ1-2	many	CASTRALVQGFGYTF	TGTGCCAGCACCCGCGCCCTTGTACAGGGGTTTGGCTACACCTTC
.	TRBV28	TRBJ1-5	many	CASSLGGTNQPQHF	TGTGCCAGCAGTTTAGGCGGGACTAATCAGCCCCAGCATTTT
.	TRBV10-3	TRBJ2-6	many	CAISEPFAAHSGANVLTF	TGTGCCATCAGTGAGCCCTTTGCGGCCCACTCTGGGGCCAACGTCCTGACTTTC
TRBD2	TRBV28	TRBJ2-3	many	CASSGLAGTSTDTQYF	TGTGCCAGCAGCGGACTAGCGGGAACTAGCACAGATACGCAGTATTTT
TRBD1	TRBV24-1	TRBJ2-3	many	CATSDLGRTGVDTQYF	TGTGCCACCAGTGATTTGGGGAGGACAGGGGTAGATACGCAGTATTTT
.	TRBV18	TRBJ1-2	.	CASSPVPGGYTF	TGTGCCAGCTCACCGGTCCCGGGAGGCTACACCTTC
.	TRBV6-1	TRBJ2-5	few	CASSESLAETQYF	TGTGCCAGCAGTGAGAGTTTAGCGGAGACCCAGTACTTC
.	TRBV19	TRBJ2-1	few	CASSIDRGGTPYNEQFF	TGTGCCAGTAGTATAGATAGGGGCGGAACCCCCTACAATGAGCAGTTCTTC
TRBD2	TRBV29-1	TRBJ2-7	many	CSVALTQRGEQYF	TGCAGCGTTGCGCTGACCCAGCGGGGCGAGCAGTACTTC
TRBD2	TRBV30	TRBJ2-1	many	CAWSAGLAFSYNEQFF	TGTGCCTGGAGTGCGGGACTAGCGTTCTCCTACAATGAGCAGTTCTTC
.	TRBV5-4	TRBJ2-1	many	CASSPGTTREQFF	TGTGCCAGCAGCCCTGGGACCACCAGAGAGCAGTTCTTC
.	TRBV7-3	TRBJ2-1	many	CASSSDYYNEQFF	TGTGCCAGCAGCTCGGACTATTACAATGAGCAGTTCTTC
TRBD1	TRBV7-9	TRBJ2-3	many	CASSVTGGRLVRPQYF	TGTGCCAGCAGCGTGACAGGGGGCAGACTAGTGCGGCCGCAGTATTTT
TRBD1	TRBV19	TRBJ2-7	.	CASSASGQSYEQYF	TGTGCCAGTAGCGCCTCGGGACAGTCCTACGAGCAGTACTTC
TRBD1	TRBV7-7	TRBJ1-5	few	CASSPRWDSQHF	TGTGCTAGCAGTCCGAGGTGGGACAGCCAGCATTTT
TRBD1	TRBV20-1	TRBJ1-5	many	CSASKQGGNQPQHF	TGCAGTGCTAGTAAACAGGGGGGGAACCAGCCCCAGCATTTT
.	TRBV3-1	TRBJ1-2	.	CASSQPGAGWYGYTF	TGTGCCAGCAGCCAACCTGGGGCCGGTTGGTATGGCTACACCTTC
.	TRBV11-2	TRBJ1-1	many	CASSTFTSGEAFF	TGTGCCAGCAGCACGTTCACGAGCGGTGAAGCTTTCTTT
.	TRBV12-5	TRBJ1-1	many	CASGYYQGIEAFF	TGTGCTAGTGGTTATTACCAGGGAATTGAAGCTTTCTTT
.	TRBV18	TRBJ2-1	.	CASSRAGDGRGNEQFF	TGTGCCAGCTCACGAGCCGGGGACGGAAGGGGCAATGAGCAGTTCTTC
TRBD2	TRBV7-2	TRBJ2-1	.	CASGPRGSGIGNEQFF	TGTGCCAGCGGCCCGCGGGGTAGCGGGATAGGAAATGAGCAGTTCTTC
.	TRBV11-1	TRBJ2-2	.	CASKGEWNTGELFF	TGCGCCAGCAAAGGAGAATGGAACACCGGGGAGCTGTTTTTT
.	TRBV6-1	TRBJ1-2	.	CASSSRNSHGYTF	TGTGCCAGCAGTTCCCGGAACAGCCATGGCTACACCTTC
.	TRBV24-1	TRBJ2-3	many	CATSDLRRERGTDTQYF	TGTGCCACCAGTGATTTGAGGAGGGAGAGGGGTACAGATACGCAGTATTTT
.	TRBV18	TRBJ2-7	many	CASSPQEPYEQYF	TGTGCCAGCTCACCACAGGAACCCTACGAGCAGTACTTC
TRBD2	TRBV10-1	TRBJ2-1	many	CASSDRAGGPNEQFF	TGCGCCAGCAGTGACCGAGCGGGAGGGCCCAATGAGCAGTTCTTC
TRBD1	TRBV11-2	TRBJ1-1	.	CASSSADRGNTEAFF	TGTGCCAGCAGCTCCGCGGACAGGGGAAACACTGAAGCTTTCTTT
TRBD1	TRBV7-2	TRBJ2-7	many	CASSLRGTGAYEQYF	TGTGCCAGCAGCTTAAGAGGGACAGGGGCCTACGAGCAGTACTTC
.	TRBV11-2	TRBJ2-4	many	CASSLEPRNIQYF	TGTGCCAGCAGCTTAGAACCCCGAAACATTCAGTACTTC
TRBD1	TRBV7-3	TRBJ1-1	many	CASSRDSNTEAFF	TGTGCCAGCAGCCGGGACAGTAACACTGAAGCTTTCTTT
TRBD2	TRBV20-1	TRBJ2-3	.	CSARIAGATDTQYF	TGCAGTGCCCGTATAGCGGGGGCCACAGATACGCAGTATTTT
.	TRBV9	TRBJ1-3	.	CASSSLRGGLSGNTIYF	TGTGCCAGCAGCTCACTCCGCGGGGGACTCTCTGGAAACACCATATATTTT